These 18 T cell receptor beta chains originate from one sample sequenced in a study of long-term antiretroviral therapy in people with HIV. The run of the v3.0 immunoSEQ assay was at survey level. Sequencing was performed with immunoSEQ multiplex PCR; in TCRdb, only in-frame clones are kept and a portion is missing. The table shows 25,000 to 35,000 clones, with about 86% occurring only once. The sample was unsorted PBMCs, taken 0.8 years after starting antiretroviral therapy. The receptor source for this set is a woman aged 25 to 39 with HIV.

The chain has TRBV6-5 and TRBJ1-2; no firm D call. Trimming left V 2 bases short and J 1 base short, with 14 bases between. The CDR3 consists of 16 residues. CDR1 and CDR2 (germline): MNHEY, SVGAGI. The CDR3 here is CASSYHLSSVNYGYTF. The DNA of the CDR3 is TGTGCCAGCAGTTACCATTTATCATCAGTTAACTATGGCTACACCTTC.

The V and J genes are TRBV9 and TRBJ1-2; D not certain. CDR1 and CDR2 (germline): SGDLS, YYNGEE. The CDR3 runs 12 residues. V lost 4 bases to trimming and J lost 2 bases, with 6 bases between them. As DNA, the CDR3 is TGTGCCAGCAGCACACAAAACTATGGCTACACCTTC. This encodes CASSTQNYGYTF.

The chain couples TRBV7-9 to TRBJ1-6; 7 positions match TRBD1. This CDR3 contains 16 residues. The junction had 10 bases not matched to a gene; V was cut back by 0 bases and J by 11 bases. Germline V gives CDR1 SEHNR, CDR2 FQNEAQ (reference sequence). The CDR3 DNA is TGTGCCAGCAGCTTAGCGGTGGCAGGGGGAGAGCCACCCCTCCACTTT. It yields the protein CASSLAVAGGEPPLHF.

The chain is built from TRBV9 and TRBJ1-1, with TRBD1 matching 7 bases. Germline-derived CDR1 and CDR2 are SGDLS and YYNGEE. Unmatched junction bases numbered 20, after V lost 4 bases and J lost 5 bases. The CDR3 has 18 amino acids. This CDR3 is CASSFIPRRTGGGTEAFF. The CDR3 DNA sequence: TGTGCCAGCAGCTTTATACCCAGAAGGACAGGAGGGGGTACTGAAGCTTTCTTT.

The rearrangement links TRBV19 to TRBJ2-5, with 7 bases aligning to TRBD2. V was clipped by 3 bases and J by 4 bases; unmatched bases: 14. The CDR3 has 17 amino acids. Germline V CDR1 and CDR2: LNHDA, SQIVND (reference sequence). CDR3 bases: TGTGCCAGTAGTATTCTCGGCCGGGCGGGAGAGAGAGAGACCCAGTACTTC. It yields the protein CASSILGRAGERETQYF.

The chain couples TRBV7-8 to TRBJ1-1; D might be TRBD1 (6 bases). Trimming cost V 4 bases and J 4 bases, with 10 bases left between them. Germline V gene sequence: CDR1 SGHVS, CDR2 FQNEAQ. The CDR3 covers 13 residues. The CDR3 DNA reads TGTGCCAGCAGCTGGGGGGCGAGCACTGAAGCTTTCTTT. Residues: CASSWGASTEAFF.

The V gene is TRBV5-1, the J gene TRBJ2-5, with 9 bases that match TRBD1. CDR1 SGHRS and CDR2 YFSETQ come from the germline V gene. The CDR3 totals 16 residues. Trimming at V came to 0 bases and at J to 5 bases, leaving 8 bases not matched to a gene. The CDR3 here is CASSLEGTGTWETQYF. CDR3 nucleotide sequence: TGCGCCAGCAGCTTGGAGGGGACAGGGACGTGGGAGACCCAGTACTTC. The variable domain in full, completed from reference TRBV5-1 and TRBJ2-5, reads KAGVTQTPRYLIKTRGQQVTLSCSPISGHRSVSWYQQTPGQGLQFLFEYFSETQRNKGNFPGRFSGRQFSNSRSEMNVSTLELGDSALYLCASSLEGTGTWETQYFGPGTRLLVL.

J is TRBJ1-5 and V is TRBV29-1, with a tentative D call TRBD1 (5 bases). The V and J ends lost 1 base and 4 bases respectively, with 8 bases between them. CDR3 size: 13 residues. Per the germline V gene, CDR1 is SQVTM and CDR2 is ANQGSEA. As DNA, the CDR3 is TGCAGCGTTGAAGGGGCAGGGAATCAGCCCCAGCATTTT. This translates into CSVEGAGNQPQHF. The full variable domain, with the rest looked up from reference TRBV29-1 and TRBJ1-5, is SAVISQKPSRDICQRGTSLTIQCQVDSQVTMMFWYRQQPGQSLTLIATANQGSEATYESGFVIDKFPISRPNLTFSTLTVSNMSPEDSSIYLCSVEGAGNQPQHFGDGTRLSIL.

The rearrangement joins TRBV25-1 to TRBJ1-1; no clear D gene. CDR1 is MGHDK and CDR2 is SYGVNS in the germline V gene. V dropped 6 bases and J dropped 2 bases, with 10 bases sitting between them. The CDR3 loop spans 13 amino acids. CDR3 DNA sequence: TGTGCCAGCAGCCCCGACGGTAACACTGAAGCTTTCTTT. Its protein product is CASSPDGNTEAFF.

The chain has TRBV7-9 and TRBJ2-6; a weak D match, TRBD2 (5 bases). The CDR3 has 17 residues. Germline V lookup: CDR1 SEHNR, CDR2 FQNEAQ (reference sequence). V was cut by 1 base and J by 2 bases, with 12 bases left in between. CDR3 DNA sequence: TGTGCCAGCAGCTTAGTTGGAAGCGGCCCTGGGGCCAACGTCCTGACTTTC. Its protein product is CASSLVGSGPGANVLTF.

The chain couples TRBV2 to TRBJ1-1; possibly TRBD1 for D (5 bases). The CDR3 has 16 residues. With 7 bases removed from V and 1 base from J, the gap between germline ends came to 19 bases. Germline V lookup: CDR1 SNHLY, CDR2 FYNNEI. The CDR3 sequence: CASTPRDLPANTEAFF. For the CDR3, the DNA is TGTGCCAGCACCCCCCGGGACCTCCCGGCGAACACTGAAGCTTTCTTT.

The genes are TRBV5-1 and TRBJ1-3, with 8 bases aligning to TRBD1. This CDR3 spans 14 amino acids. V shed 0 bases, J shed 6 bases, and the junction held 2 bases outside the gene matches. Germline CDR1 and CDR2: SGHRS and YFSETQ. For the CDR3, the DNA is TGCGCCAGCAGCTTGGGGACAGGGACAAACACCATATATTTT. Translating it yields CASSLGTGTNTIYF.

The J gene is TRBJ1-1, the V gene TRBV6-1, with 9 bases fitting TRBD1. Germline values: CDR1 MNHNS, CDR2 SASEGT. The CDR3 loop spans 14 amino acids. V gave up 6 bases and J gave up 1 base; unmatched junction bases: 3. CDR3 sequence (DNA): TGTGCCAGCAGACTGGGACAGGGGAACACTGAAGCTTTCTTT. This encodes CASRLGQGNTEAFF.

The V call is TRBV4-1, the J call TRBJ1-1; D is unresolved. This CDR3 is 13 amino acids long. Germline V gives CDR1 MGHRA, CDR2 YSYEKL. The V gene lost 2 bases and the J gene lost 4 bases, with 8 bases spanning the gap. CDR3 protein: CASSQQVSTEAFF. The CDR3 nucleotides are TGCGCCAGCAGCCAACAAGTTAGCACTGAAGCTTTCTTT.

The chain employs TRBV5-1 and TRBJ2-7, with D tentatively TRBD2 (7 bases). Trimming removed 0 bases from V and 5 bases from J, with 18 bases in between. Looked up from germline, CDR1 is SGHRS and CDR2 is YFSETQ. The CDR3 spans 16 residues. The CDR3 DNA reads TGCGCCAGCAGCTTGGGAGTCGCAGGGAGGGGGAACGAGCAGTACGTC. Residues: CASSLGVAGRGNEQYV.

The rearrangement uses TRBV19 and TRBJ1-5; D is ambiguous. Germline-derived CDR1 and CDR2 are LNHDA and SQIVND (reference sequence). The CDR3 covers 15 residues. V lost 2 bases to trimming and J lost 0 bases, with 8 bases between them. DNA for the CDR3: TGTGCCAGTAGTATATCCAGCCTTAGCAATCAGCCCCAGCATTTT. It yields the protein CASSISSLSNQPQHF.

This chain joins TRBV9 and TRBJ1-2; maybe TRBD1 (6 bases). Trimming cost V 1 base and J 7 bases, with 32 bases left between them. Germline V gene lookup returns CDR1 SGDLS and CDR2 YYNGEE. CDR3 length: 20 amino acids. CDR3 residues: CASSVLAGTTSGEHYGGYTF. CDR3 coding DNA: TGTGCCAGCAGCGTATTAGCCGGGACAACGTCAGGGGAACATTATGGTGGCTACACCTTC.

The CDR3 region has the DNA TGTGCCAGCAGGGACAGGAATCTTGAAGCTTTCTTT. This sequence encodes CASRDRNLEAFF. The rearrangement uses TRBV28 and TRBJ1-1; 7 nucleotides agree with TRBD1. This CDR3 comprises 12 residues. Germline assignment: CDR1 MDHEN and CDR2 SYDVKM. V dropped 6 bases and J dropped 7; count of bases not matched to a gene: 5.